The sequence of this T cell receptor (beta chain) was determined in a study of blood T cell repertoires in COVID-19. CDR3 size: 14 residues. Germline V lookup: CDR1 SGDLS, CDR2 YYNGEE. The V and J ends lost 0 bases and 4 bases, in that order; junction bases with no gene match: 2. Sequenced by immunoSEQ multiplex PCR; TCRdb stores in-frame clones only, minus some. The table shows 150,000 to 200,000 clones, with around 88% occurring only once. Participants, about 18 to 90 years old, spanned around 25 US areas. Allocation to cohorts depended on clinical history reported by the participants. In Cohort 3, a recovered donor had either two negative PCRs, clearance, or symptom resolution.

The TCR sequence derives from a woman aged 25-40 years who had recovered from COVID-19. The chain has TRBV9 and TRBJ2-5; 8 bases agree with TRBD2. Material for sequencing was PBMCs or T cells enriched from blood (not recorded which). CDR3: CASSVERGGETQYF. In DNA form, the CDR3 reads TGTGCCAGCAGCGTAGAACGGGGGGGAGAGACCCAGTACTTC.